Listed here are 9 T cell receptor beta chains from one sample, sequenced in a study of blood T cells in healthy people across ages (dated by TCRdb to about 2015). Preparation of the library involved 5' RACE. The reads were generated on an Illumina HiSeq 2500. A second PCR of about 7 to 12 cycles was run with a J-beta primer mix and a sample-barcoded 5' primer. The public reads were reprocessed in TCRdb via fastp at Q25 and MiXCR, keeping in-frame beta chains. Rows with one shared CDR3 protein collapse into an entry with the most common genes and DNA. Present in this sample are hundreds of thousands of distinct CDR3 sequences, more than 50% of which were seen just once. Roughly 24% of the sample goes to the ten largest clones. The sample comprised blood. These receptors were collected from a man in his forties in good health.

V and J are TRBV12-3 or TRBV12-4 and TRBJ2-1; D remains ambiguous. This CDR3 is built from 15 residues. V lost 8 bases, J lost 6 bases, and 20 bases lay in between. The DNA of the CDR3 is TGTGCCAGCCCCCCGACGGATTCGGGTCGCAATGAGCAGTTCTTC. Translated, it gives CASPPTDSGRNEQFF.

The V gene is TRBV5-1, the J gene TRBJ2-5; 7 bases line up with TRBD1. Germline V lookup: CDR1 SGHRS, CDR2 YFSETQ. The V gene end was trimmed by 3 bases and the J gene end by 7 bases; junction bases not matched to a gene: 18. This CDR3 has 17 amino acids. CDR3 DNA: TGCGCCAGCAGCTCGGAAGGCGGGCAGGGAAACAGGGGGACCCAGTACTTC. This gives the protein CASSSEGGQGNRGTQYF.

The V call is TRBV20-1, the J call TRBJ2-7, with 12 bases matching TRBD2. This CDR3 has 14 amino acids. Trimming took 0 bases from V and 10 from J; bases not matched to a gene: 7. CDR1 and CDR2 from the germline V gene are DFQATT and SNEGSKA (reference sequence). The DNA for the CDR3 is TGCAGTGCTAGAGATAGACTAGCGGGAGTAGAACAGTACTTC. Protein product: CSARDRLAGVEQYF.

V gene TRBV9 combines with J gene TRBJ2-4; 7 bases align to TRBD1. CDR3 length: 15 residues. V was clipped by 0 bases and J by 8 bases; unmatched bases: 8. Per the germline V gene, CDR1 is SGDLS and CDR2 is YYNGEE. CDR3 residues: CASSVDPGQSDIQYF. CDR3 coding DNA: TGTGCCAGCAGCGTAGACCCGGGACAGTCAGACATTCAGTACTTC.

DNA of the CDR3: TGCAGCGTTGAGGTGACCACAGGGTTTGGTACAGATACGCAGTATTTT. As protein: CSVEVTTGFGTDTQYF. The genes are TRBV29-1 and TRBJ2-3; possible D gene TRBD1, 6 bases. This CDR3 spans 16 amino acids. Germline CDR1 is SQVTM and CDR2 is ANQGSEA. Trimming pared 3 bases from V and 3 bases from J, leaving 19 bases between.

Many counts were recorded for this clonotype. In DNA form, the CDR3 reads TGTGCCAGCAGCTTAAAGGGGAGCTCCTACAATGAGCAGTTCTTC. It encodes CASSLKGSSYNEQFF. V is TRBV7-3 and J is TRBJ2-1; either TRBD1 or TRBD2 may fit D (5 bases each). This CDR3 comprises 15 residues. Germline CDR1 and CDR2: SGHTA and FQGTGA. Trimming removed 1 base from V and 0 bases from J, with 7 bases in between.

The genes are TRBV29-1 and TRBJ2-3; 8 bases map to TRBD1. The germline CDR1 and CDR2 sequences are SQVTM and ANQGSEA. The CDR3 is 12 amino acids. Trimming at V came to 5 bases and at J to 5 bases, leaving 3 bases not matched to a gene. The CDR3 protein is CSVNRGEDTQYF. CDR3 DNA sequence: TGCAGCGTTAACAGGGGGGAAGATACGCAGTATTTT.

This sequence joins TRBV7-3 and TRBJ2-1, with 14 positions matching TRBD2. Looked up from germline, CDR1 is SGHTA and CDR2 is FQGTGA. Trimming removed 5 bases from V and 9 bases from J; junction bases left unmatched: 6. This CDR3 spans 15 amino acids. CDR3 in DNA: TGTGCCAGCAGCGTGGGACTAGCGGGAGCTGGTGAGCAGTTCTTC. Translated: CASSVGLAGAGEQFF.

CDR3 in amino acids: CASSRSRTEFEAFF. As DNA, the CDR3 is TGTGCCAGCAGCCGTTCTCGGACAGAGTTTGAAGCTTTCTTT. The chain carries TRBV7-2 and TRBJ1-1; maybe TRBD1 (6 bases). This CDR3 contains 14 residues. Germline V lookup: CDR1 SGHTA, CDR2 FQGNSA. V dropped 5 bases and J dropped 7 bases, with 17 bases sitting between them.